Here is one T cell receptor beta chain with its context. What it recognizes is unknown. The data stem from a study of cytomegalovirus exposure and HLA in healthy donors. General observations from the study: Within an earlier analysis, most TCR beta V segments proved productive either about 90% or about 30% of the time. There was a cluster of highly shared sequence variants that was likely a sequencing artifact. In vitro data verified a few CMV-associated chains as specific for CMV antigens.

Each of the donors was a healthy bone marrow donor. In germline, CDR1 is LNHDA, CDR2 SQIVND (reference sequence). The CDR3 is 14 residues long. Trimming stripped 11 bases from V and 5 bases from J, with 21 bases between. The PCR made use of 60 Vbeta and 13 Jbeta primers. Method: immunoSEQ multiplex PCR; TCRdb's copy keeps in-frame clones and lacks some. In the table there are roughly 120,000 clones, about 80% of which are singletons. The TCR originated in a man aged 40-49 years in good health and CMV-seronegative. Sequencing used PBMCs. The V call is TRBV19, the J call TRBJ2-5; a weak D match, TRBD2 (5 bases). CDR3 bases: TGTGCCTCCCGGGGAATGGGCGGGTTGGAGACCCAGTACTTC. Protein product: CASRGMGGLETQYF.